This entry features one TCR beta chain sequence. This table comes from immunoSEQ multiplex PCR, and its TCRdb copy is limited to in-frame clones, with some not included. The repertoire includes about 250,000 clones, around 90% of them detected once, and around 2.3% sits in the top ten. This sample was taken from a study of blood T cell repertoires in COVID-19. As for the study in general: COVID-19 samples from acute and convalescent phases originated in the United States, Italy and Spain.

Patients of the Seattle cohort, enrolled during active infection, were followed longitudinally. J was trimmed by 5 bases and V by 4 bases; bases with no gene match: 6. This CDR3 is built from 15 residues. Germline assignment: CDR1 SEHNR and CDR2 FQNEAQ (reference sequence). The receptor comes from a woman aged 55-70 years with COVID-19, enrolled during active disease. The chain is built from TRBV7-9 and TRBJ1-5; TRBD1 matches 9 bases. Material: peripheral blood. The CDR3, as DNA: TGTGCCAGCAGCTCAGGACAGGGGATCGATCAGCCCCAGCATTTT. Its protein is CASSSGQGIDQPQHF.